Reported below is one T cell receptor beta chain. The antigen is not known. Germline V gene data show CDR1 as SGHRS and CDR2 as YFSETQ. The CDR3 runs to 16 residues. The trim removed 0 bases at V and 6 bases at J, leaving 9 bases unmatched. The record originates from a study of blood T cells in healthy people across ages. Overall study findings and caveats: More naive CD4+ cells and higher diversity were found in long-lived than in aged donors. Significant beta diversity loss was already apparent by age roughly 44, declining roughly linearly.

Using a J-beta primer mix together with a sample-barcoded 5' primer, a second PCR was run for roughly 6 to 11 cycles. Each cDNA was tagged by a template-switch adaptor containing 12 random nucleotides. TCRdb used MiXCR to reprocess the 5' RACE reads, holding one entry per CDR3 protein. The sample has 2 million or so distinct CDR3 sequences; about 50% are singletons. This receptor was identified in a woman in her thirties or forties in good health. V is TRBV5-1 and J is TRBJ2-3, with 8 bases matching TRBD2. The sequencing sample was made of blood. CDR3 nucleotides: TGCGCCAGCAGCTTGGACGGCGGGGGGACCTCGGATACGCAGTATTTT. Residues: CASSLDGGGTSDTQYF.